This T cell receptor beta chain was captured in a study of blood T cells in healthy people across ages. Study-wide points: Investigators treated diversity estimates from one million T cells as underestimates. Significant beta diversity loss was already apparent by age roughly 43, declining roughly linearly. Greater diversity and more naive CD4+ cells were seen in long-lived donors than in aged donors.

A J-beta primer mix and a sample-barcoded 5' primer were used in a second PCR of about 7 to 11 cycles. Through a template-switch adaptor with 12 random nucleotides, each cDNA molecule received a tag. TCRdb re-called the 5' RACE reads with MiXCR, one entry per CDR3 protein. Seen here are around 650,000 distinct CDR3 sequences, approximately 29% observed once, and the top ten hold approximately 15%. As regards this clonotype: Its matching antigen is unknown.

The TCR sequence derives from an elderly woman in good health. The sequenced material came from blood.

The CDR3 bases are TGCAGTGCTACTGAGGGAGGGTCGGCCGATGGCTACACCTTC. It specifies CSATEGGSADGYTF. The gene calls are TRBV20-1 and TRBJ1-2; D unclear. From germline, CDR1 is DFQATT and CDR2 SNEGSKA (reference sequence). CDR3 size: 14 residues. V was clipped by 4 bases and J by 6 bases, with 18 bases between them.